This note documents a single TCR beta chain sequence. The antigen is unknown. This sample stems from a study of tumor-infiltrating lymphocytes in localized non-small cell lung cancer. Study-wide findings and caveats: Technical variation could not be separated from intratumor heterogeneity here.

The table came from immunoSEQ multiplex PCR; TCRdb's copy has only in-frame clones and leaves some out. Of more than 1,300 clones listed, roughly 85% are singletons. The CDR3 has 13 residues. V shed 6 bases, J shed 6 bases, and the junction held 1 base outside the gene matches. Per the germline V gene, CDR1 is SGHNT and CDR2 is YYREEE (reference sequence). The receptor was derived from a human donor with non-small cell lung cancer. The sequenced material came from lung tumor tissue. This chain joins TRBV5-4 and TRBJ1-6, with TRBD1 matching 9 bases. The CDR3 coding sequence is TGTGCCAGCAAGGACAGGGGTAATTCACCCCTCCACTTT. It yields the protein CASKDRGNSPLHF.